Listed below are T cell receptor beta chains from one sample, sequenced in a study of cytomegalovirus exposure and HLA in healthy donors. Assay used: immunoSEQ multiplex PCR; TCRdb lists only in-frame clones, some missing. Of over 80,000 clones in the sample, approximately 60% were seen once. The material sequenced was PBMCs. The receptors here all came from a boy aged 5-17 years in good health and CMV-seropositive. The conserved cysteine and the conserved F or W are not part of the CDR3 here.

j_call: TRBJ2-3; v_call: TRBV19; cdr3_aa: ASSMGIAGSTDTQY
j_call: TRBJ1-1; v_call: TRBV28; cdr3_aa: ASSSGVVTEAF
j_call: TRBJ1-1; v_call: TRBV10-3; cdr3_aa: AISEPRLGNTEAF
j_call: TRBJ1-4; v_call: TRBV5-1; cdr3_aa: ASSSSGTGYEKLF
j_call: TRBJ1-6; v_call: TRBV6-5; cdr3_aa: ASTKRGQGASPLN
j_call: TRBJ2-3; v_call: TRBV7-9; cdr3_aa: ASSPGLAGVDTQY
j_call: TRBJ2-7; v_call: TRBV6-5; cdr3_aa: ASSSGHRGSPYEQY
j_call: TRBJ2-6; v_call: TRBV6-5; cdr3_aa: ASSSRGLGTNVLT
j_call: TRBJ2-3; v_call: TRBV18; cdr3_aa: ASSPTASTDTQY
j_call: TRBJ2-1; v_call: TRBV5-1; cdr3_aa: ASSSQGHEQF
j_call: TRBJ2-3; v_call: TRBV6-6; cdr3_aa: ASSYGQGRSDTQY
j_call: TRBJ2-7; v_call: TRBV19; cdr3_aa: ASSIALAVSEQY
j_call: TRBJ2-2; v_call: TRBV9; cdr3_aa: ASSVVSGGAGELF
j_call: TRBJ1-2; v_call: TRBV19; cdr3_aa: AAAWGGNYGYT
j_call: TRBJ2-2; v_call: TRBV28; cdr3_aa: ASSPYSGTGELF
j_call: TRBJ1-5; v_call: TRBV2; cdr3_aa: ASKGEYNQPQH
j_call: TRBJ1-2; v_call: TRBV7-6; cdr3_aa: ASSELGTGNLEGFLYGYT
j_call: .; v_call: TRBV19; cdr3_aa: ASSLRDSSYEQY
j_call: TRBJ1-1; v_call: TRBV4-3; cdr3_aa: ASSQVSRGNTEAF
j_call: TRBJ2-7; v_call: TRBV29-1; cdr3_aa: SAGVNYEQY
j_call: .; v_call: TRBV5-1; cdr3_aa: ASSVEGASYEQY
j_call: TRBJ2-3; v_call: TRBV6-5; cdr3_aa: ASSQTGAGTDTQY
j_call: TRBJ2-7; v_call: TRBV6-5; cdr3_aa: ASSTTSIHEQY
j_call: TRBJ1-1; v_call: TRBV28; cdr3_aa: ASRFGKRTEAF
j_call: TRBJ1-4; v_call: TRBV2; cdr3_aa: ASREPRTNEKLF
j_call: TRBJ2-2; v_call: TRBV27; cdr3_aa: ASSFGTGANGELF
j_call: TRBJ2-7; v_call: TRBV5-1; cdr3_aa: ASSFVGDKSYEQY
j_call: TRBJ2-3; v_call: TRBV18; cdr3_aa: ASSPIGTSGSTDTQY
j_call: TRBJ1-1; v_call: TRBV9; cdr3_aa: ASSADIRFGTEAF
j_call: TRBJ2-2; v_call: TRBV12-5; cdr3_aa: ASGPTHRARGTGELF
j_call: TRBJ2-1; v_call: TRBV18; cdr3_aa: ASSLWTGSTSGDEQF
j_call: TRBJ2-7; v_call: TRBV5-1; cdr3_aa: ASSGLQGSYEQY
j_call: TRBJ2-3; v_call: TRBV5-1; cdr3_aa: ASSLAGAAADTQY
j_call: TRBJ2-2; v_call: TRBV7-9; cdr3_aa: ASSRKTSGSNTGELF
j_call: TRBJ2-7; v_call: TRBV20-1; cdr3_aa: SASMSYEQY
j_call: TRBJ2-1; v_call: TRBV9; cdr3_aa: ASSVTGSSYNEQF
j_call: TRBJ2-7; v_call: TRBV11-2; cdr3_aa: ASSFRVRVEQY